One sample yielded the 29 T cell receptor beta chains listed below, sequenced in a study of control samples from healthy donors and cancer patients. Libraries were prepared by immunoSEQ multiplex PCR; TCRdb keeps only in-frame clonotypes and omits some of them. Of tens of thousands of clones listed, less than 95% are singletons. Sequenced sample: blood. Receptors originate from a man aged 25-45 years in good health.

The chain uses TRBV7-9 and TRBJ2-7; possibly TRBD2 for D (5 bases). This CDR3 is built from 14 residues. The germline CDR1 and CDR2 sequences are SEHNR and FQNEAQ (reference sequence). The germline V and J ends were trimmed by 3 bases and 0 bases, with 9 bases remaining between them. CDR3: CASSFAGSSYEQYF. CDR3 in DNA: TGTGCCAGCAGCTTTGCGGGCAGCTCCTACGAGCAGTACTTC. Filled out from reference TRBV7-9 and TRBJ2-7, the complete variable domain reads DTGVSQNPRHKITKRGQNVTFRCDPISEHNRLYWYRQTLGQGPEFLTYFQNEAQLEKSRLLSDRFSAERPKGSFSTLEIQRTEQGDSAMYLCASSFAGSSYEQYFGPGTRLTVT.

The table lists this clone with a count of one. This CDR3 reads CASSLLAGGADTQYF. CDR3 in DNA: TGCGCCAGCAGCTTGTTAGCGGGGGGAGCGGATACGCAGTATTTT. The J gene is TRBJ2-3, the V gene TRBV5-1, with 10 bases identical to TRBD2. Trimming cost V 1 base and J 6 bases; bases outside gene matches: 5. This CDR3 spans 15 amino acids. CDR1 and CDR2 from the germline V gene are SGHRS and YFSETQ.

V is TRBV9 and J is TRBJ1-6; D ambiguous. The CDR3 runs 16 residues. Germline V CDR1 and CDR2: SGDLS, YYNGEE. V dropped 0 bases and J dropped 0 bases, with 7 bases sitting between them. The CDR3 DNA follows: TGTGCCAGCAGCGTAGATATGAGCTCCTATAATTCACCCCTCCACTTT. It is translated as CASSVDMSSYNSPLHF.

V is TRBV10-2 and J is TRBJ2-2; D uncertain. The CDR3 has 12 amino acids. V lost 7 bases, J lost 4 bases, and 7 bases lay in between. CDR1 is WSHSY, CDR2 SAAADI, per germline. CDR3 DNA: TGCGCCAGCACCCCTGTCACCGGGGAGCTGTTTTTT. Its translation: CASTPVTGELFF.

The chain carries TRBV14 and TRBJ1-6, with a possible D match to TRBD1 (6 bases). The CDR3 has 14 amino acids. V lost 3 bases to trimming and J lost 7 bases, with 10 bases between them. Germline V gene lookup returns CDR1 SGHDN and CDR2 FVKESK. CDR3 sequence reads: CASSQITGNSPLHF. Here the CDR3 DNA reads TGTGCCAGCAGCCAGATTACAGGGAATTCACCCCTCCACTTT.

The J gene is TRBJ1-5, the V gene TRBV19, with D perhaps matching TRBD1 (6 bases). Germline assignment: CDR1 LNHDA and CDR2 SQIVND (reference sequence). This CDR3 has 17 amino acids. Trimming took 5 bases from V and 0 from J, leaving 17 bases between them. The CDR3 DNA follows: TGTGCCAGTAGTCCGCGTGGGGGCGATTATAGCAATCAGCCCCAGCATTTT. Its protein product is CASSPRGGDYSNQPQHF.

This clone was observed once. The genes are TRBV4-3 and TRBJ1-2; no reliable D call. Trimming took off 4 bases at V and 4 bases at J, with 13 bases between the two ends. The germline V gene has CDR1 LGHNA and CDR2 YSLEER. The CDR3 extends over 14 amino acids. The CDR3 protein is CASSRRPETYGYTF. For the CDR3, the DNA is TGCGCCAGCAGCCGACGGCCTGAGACCTATGGCTACACCTTC.

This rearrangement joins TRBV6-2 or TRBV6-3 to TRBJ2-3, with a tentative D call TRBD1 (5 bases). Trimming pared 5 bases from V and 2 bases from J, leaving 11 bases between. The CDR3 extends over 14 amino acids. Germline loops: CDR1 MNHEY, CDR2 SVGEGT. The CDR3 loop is CASSQKTATDTQYF. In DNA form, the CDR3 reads TGTGCCAGCAGTCAGAAGACAGCCACAGATACGCAGTATTTT.

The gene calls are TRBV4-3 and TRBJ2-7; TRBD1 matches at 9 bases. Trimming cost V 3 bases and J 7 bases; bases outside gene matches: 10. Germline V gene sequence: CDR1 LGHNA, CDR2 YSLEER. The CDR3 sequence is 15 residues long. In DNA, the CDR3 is TGCGCCAGCAGCCAGGAGACAGGGGGGTCTATAGAGCAGTACTTC. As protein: CASSQETGGSIEQYF.

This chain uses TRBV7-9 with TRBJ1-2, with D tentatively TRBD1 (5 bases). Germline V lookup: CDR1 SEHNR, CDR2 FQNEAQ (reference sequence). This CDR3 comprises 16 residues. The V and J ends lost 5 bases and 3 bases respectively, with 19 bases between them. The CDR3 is CASSPIDGGGDYGYTF. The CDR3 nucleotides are TGTGCCAGCAGCCCAATCGATGGGGGGGGAGACTATGGCTACACCTTC. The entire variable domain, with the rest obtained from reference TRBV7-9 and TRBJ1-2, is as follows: DTGVSQNPRHKITKRGQNVTFRCDPISEHNRLYWYRQTLGQGPEFLTYFQNEAQLEKSRLLSDRFSAERPKGSFSTLEIQRTEQGDSAMYLCASSPIDGGGDYGYTFGSGTRLTVV.

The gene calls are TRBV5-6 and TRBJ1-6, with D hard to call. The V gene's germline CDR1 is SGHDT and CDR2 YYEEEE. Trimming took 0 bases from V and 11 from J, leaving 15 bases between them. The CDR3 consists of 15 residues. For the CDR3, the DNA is TGTGCCAGCAGCTTGGCCGGTTGGCGCCGTACACCCCTCCACTTT. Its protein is CASSLAGWRRTPLHF.

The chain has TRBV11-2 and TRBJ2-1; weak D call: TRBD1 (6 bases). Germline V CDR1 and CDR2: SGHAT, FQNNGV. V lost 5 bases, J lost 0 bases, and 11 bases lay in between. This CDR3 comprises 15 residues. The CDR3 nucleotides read TGTGCCAGCAGCCCCACAGGGTACTCCTACAATGAGCAGTTCTTC. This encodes CASSPTGYSYNEQFF. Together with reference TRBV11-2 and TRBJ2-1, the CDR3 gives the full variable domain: EAGVAQSPRYKIIEKRQSVAFWCNPISGHATLYWYQQILGQGPKLLIQFQNNGVVDDSQLPKDRFSAERLKGVDSTLKIQPAKLEDSAVYLCASSPTGYSYNEQFFGPGTRLTVL.

The CDR3 loop reads CASSHYRDGYTF. CDR3 nucleotides: TGCGCCAGCAGCCACTACAGGGATGGCTACACCTTC. The V call is TRBV4-1, the J call TRBJ1-2; tentative D call: TRBD1 (6 bases). The CDR3 loop spans 12 amino acids. V was pared by 3 bases and J by 6 bases, with 8 bases between. Germline V gives CDR1 MGHRA, CDR2 YSYEKL.

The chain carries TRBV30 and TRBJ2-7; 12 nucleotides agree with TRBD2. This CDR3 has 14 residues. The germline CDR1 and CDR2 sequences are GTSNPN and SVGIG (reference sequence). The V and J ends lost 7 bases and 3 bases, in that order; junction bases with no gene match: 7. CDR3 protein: CASHPGLAGYEQYF. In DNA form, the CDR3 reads TGTGCCTCCCATCCGGGACTAGCGGGCTACGAGCAGTACTTC. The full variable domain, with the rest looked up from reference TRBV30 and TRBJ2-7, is SQTIHQWPATLVQPVGSPLSLECTVEGTSNPNLYWYRQAAGRGLQLLFYSVGIGQISSEVPQNLSASRPQDRQFILSSKKLLLSDSGFYLCASHPGLAGYEQYFGPGTRLTVT.

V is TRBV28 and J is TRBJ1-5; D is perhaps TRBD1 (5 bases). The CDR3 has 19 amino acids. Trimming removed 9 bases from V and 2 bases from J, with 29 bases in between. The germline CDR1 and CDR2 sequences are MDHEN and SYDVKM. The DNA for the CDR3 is TGTGCCAGTAATTACATGCCGGGACGGCAGCCGAAGGGCAATCAGCCCCAGCATTTT. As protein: CASNYMPGRQPKGNQPQHF. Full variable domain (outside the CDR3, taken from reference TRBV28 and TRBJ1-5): DVKVTQSSRYLVKRTGEKVFLECVQDMDHENMFWYRQDPGLGLRLIYFSYDVKMKEKGDIPEGYSVSREKKERFSLILESASTNQTSMYLCASNYMPGRQPKGNQPQHFGDGTRLSIL.

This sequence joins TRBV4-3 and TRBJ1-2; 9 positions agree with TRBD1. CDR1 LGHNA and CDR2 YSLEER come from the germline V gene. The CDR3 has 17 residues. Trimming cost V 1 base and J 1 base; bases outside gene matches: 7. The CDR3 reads CASSQGAGTGHNYGYTF. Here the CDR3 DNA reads TGCGCCAGCAGCCAAGGGGCCGGGACAGGGCATAACTATGGCTACACCTTC.

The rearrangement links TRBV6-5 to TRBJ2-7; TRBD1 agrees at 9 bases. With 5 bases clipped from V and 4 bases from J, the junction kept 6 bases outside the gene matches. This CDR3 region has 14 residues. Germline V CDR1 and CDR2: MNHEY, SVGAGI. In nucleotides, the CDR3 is TGTGCCAGCAGTATCGGGACAGGGTCGTACGAGCAGTACTTC. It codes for CASSIGTGSYEQYF.

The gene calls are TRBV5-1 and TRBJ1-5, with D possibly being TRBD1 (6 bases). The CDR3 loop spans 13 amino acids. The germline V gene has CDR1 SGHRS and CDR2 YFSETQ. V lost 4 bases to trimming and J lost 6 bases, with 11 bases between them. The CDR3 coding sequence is TGCGCCAGCAGCCCCCGAGGGGGTCAGCCCCAGCATTTT. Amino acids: CASSPRGGQPQHF.

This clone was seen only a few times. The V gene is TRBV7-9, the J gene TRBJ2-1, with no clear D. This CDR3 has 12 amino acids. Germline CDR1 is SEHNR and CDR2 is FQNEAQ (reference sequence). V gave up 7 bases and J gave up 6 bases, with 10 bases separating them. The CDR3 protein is CASTLGPNEQFF. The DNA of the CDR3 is TGTGCCAGCACCCTCGGCCCCAATGAGCAGTTCTTC.

The CDR3 DNA is TGCGCCAGCAGTGCACAGGGAGTCGCTTTCTTT. This gives the protein CASSAQGVAFF. J is TRBJ1-1 and V is TRBV10-2, with a weak D call TRBD1 (6 bases). The CDR3 spans 11 residues. From germline, CDR1 is WSHSY and CDR2 SAAADI. V was pared by 4 bases and J by 11 bases, with 11 bases between.

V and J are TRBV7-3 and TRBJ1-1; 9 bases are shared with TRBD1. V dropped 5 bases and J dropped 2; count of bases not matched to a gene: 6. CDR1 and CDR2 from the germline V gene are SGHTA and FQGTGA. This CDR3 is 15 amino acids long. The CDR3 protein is CASSDGTGQNTEAFF. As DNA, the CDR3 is TGTGCCAGCAGCGATGGGACAGGGCAAAACACTGAAGCTTTCTTT.

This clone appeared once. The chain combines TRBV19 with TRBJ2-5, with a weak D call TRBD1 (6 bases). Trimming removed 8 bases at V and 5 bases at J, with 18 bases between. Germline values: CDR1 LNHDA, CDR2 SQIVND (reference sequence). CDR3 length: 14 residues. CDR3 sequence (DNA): TGTGCCAGTTCTATCTACAGGGATGCGGAGACCCAGTACTTC. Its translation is CASSIYRDAETQYF.

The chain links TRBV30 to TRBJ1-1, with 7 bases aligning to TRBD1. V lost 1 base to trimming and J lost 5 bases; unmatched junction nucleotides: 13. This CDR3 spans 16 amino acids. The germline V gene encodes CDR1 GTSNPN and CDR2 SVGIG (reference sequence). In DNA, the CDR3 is TGTGCCTGGAGTGGTGGAAACAGGGGAGTCGATACTGAAGCTTTCTTT. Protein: CAWSGGNRGVDTEAFF. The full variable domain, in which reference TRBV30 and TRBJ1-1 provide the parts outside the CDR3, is SQTIHQWPATLVQPVGSPLSLECTVEGTSNPNLYWYRQAAGRGLQLLFYSVGIGQISSEVPQNLSASRPQDRQFILSSKKLLLSDSGFYLCAWSGGNRGVDTEAFFGQGTRLTVV.

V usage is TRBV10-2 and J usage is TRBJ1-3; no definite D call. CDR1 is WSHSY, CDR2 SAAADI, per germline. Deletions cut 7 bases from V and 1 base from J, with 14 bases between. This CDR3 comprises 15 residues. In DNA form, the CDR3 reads TGCGCCAGCACCCCGGGTAGAGGATCTGGAAACACCATATATTTT. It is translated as CASTPGRGSGNTIYF.

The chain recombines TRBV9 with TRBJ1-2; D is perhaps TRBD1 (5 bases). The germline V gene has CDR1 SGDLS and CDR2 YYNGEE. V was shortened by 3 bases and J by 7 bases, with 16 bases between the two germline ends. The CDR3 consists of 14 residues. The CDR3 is CASSAPGTPSGYTF. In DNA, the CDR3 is TGTGCCAGCAGCGCCCCCGGGACCCCGTCTGGCTACACCTTC.

The CDR3 region has the DNA TGTGCCAGCAGCCAAGATAATGCGGGGGGCGCGGGAGCTTTCTTT. It specifies CASSQDNAGGAGAFF. This chain connects TRBV3-1 (or the pseudogene TRBV3-2) to TRBJ1-1, with D possibly being TRBD1 (6 bases). Germline loops: CDR1 LGHDT, CDR2 YNNKEL (reference sequence). Trimming stripped 0 bases from V and 10 bases from J, with 18 bases between. The CDR3 contains 15 residues.

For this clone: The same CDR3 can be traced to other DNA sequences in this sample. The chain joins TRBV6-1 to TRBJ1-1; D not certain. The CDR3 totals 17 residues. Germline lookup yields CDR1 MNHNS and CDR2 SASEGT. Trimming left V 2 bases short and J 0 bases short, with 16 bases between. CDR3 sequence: CASSEWAQARMNTEAFF. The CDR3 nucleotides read TGTGCCAGCAGTGAATGGGCGCAGGCGCGGATGAACACTGAAGCTTTCTTT.

This chain's CDR3 is CASSGQLANEKLFF. The CDR3 coding sequence is TGTGCCAGCAGTGGACAGTTAGCTAATGAAAAACTGTTTTTT. V is TRBV6-2 or TRBV6-3 and J is TRBJ1-4; TRBD1 might be the D (6 bases). Germline CDR1 reads MNHEY; CDR2 reads SVGEGT. The CDR3 loop spans 14 amino acids. Trimming pared 5 bases from V and 3 bases from J, leaving 10 bases between.

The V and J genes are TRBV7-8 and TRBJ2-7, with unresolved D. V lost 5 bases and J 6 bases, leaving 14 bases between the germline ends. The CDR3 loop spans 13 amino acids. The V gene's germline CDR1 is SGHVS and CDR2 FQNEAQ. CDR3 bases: TGTGCCAGCAGCGAACAGCAGGTGGTCGAGCAGTACTTC. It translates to CASSEQQVVEQYF.